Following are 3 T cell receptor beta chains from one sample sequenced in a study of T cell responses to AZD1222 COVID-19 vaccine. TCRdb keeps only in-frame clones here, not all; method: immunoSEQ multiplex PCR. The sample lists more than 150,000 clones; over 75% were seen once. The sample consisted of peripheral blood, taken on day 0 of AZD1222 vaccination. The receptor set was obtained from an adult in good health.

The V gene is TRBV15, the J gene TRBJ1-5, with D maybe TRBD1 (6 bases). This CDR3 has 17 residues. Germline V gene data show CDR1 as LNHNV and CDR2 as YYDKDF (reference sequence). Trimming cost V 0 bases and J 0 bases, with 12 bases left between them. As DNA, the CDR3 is TGTGCCACCAGCAGAGACCACAGGGATGATAGCAATCAGCCCCAGCATTTT. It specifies CATSRDHRDDSNQPQHF.

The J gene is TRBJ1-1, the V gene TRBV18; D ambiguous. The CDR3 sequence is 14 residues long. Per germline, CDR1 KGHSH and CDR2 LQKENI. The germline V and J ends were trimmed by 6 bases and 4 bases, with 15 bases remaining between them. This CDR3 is CASSPNALGTEAFF. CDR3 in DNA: TGTGCCAGCTCCCCGAACGCCCTGGGCACTGAAGCTTTCTTT.

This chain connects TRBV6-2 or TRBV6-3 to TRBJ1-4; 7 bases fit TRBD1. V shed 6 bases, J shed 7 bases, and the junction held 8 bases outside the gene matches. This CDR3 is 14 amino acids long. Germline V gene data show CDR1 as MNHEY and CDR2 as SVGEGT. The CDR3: CASSAGTEVEKLFF. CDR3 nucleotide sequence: TGTGCCAGCAGCGCCGGGACAGAAGTTGAAAAACTGTTTTTT.